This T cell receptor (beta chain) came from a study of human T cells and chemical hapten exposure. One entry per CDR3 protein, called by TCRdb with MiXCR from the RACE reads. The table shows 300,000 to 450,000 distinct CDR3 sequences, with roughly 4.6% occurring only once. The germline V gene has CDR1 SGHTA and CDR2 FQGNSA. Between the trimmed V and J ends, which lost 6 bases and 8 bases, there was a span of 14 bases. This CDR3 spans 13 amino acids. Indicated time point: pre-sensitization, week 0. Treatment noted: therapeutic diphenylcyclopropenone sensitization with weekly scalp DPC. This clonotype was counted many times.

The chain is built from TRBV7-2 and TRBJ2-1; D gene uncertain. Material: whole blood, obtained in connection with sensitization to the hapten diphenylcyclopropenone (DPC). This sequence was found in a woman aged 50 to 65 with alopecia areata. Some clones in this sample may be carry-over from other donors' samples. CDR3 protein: CASSFPIWDEQFF. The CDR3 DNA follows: TGTGCCAGCAGTTTTCCGATTTGGGATGAGCAGTTCTTC.